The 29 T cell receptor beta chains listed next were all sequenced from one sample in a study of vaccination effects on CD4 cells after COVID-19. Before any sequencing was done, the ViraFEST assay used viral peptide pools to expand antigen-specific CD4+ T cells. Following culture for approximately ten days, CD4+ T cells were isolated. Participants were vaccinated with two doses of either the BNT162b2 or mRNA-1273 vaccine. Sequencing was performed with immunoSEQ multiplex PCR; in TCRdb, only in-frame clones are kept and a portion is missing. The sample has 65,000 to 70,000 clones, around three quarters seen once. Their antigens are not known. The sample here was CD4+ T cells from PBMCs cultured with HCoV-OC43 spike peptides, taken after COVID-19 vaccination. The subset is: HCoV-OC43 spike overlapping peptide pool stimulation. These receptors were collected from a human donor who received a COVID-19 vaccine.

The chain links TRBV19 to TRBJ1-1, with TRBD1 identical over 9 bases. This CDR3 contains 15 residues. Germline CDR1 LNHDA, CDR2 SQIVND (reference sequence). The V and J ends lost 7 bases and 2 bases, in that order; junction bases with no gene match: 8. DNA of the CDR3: TGTGCCAGTATCCGGGACAGGGTCAAAAACACTGAAGCTTTCTTT. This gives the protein CASIRDRVKNTEAFF. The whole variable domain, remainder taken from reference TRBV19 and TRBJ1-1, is DGGITQSPKYLFRKEGQNVTLSCEQNLNHDAMYWYRQDPGQGLRLIYYSQIVNDFQKGDIAEGYSVSREKKESFPLTVTSAQKNPTAFYLCASIRDRVKNTEAFFGQGTRLTVV.

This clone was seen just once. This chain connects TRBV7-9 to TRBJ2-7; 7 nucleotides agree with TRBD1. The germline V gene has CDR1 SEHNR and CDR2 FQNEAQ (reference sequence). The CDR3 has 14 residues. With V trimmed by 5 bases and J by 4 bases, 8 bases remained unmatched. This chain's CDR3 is CASSRDPGQYEQYV. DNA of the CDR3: TGTGCCAGCAGCCGCGACCCGGGACAGTACGAGCAGTACGTC.

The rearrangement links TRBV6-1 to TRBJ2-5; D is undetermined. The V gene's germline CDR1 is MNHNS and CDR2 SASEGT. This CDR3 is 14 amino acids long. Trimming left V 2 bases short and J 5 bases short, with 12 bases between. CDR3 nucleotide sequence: TGTGCCAGCAGTGAATCTGGGGAACGGGAGACCCAGTACTTC. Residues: CASSESGERETQYF.

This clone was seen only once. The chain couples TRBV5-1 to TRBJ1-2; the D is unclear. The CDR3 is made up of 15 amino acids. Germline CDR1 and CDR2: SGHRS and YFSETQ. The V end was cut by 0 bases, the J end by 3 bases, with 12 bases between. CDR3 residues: CASSLDPALDYGYTF. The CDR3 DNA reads TGCGCCAGCAGCTTGGATCCGGCCCTCGACTATGGCTACACCTTC. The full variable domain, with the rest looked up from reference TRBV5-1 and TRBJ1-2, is KAGVTQTPRYLIKTRGQQVTLSCSPISGHRSVSWYQQTPGQGLQFLFEYFSETQRNKGNFPGRFSGRQFSNSRSEMNVSTLELGDSALYLCASSLDPALDYGYTFGSGTRLTVV.

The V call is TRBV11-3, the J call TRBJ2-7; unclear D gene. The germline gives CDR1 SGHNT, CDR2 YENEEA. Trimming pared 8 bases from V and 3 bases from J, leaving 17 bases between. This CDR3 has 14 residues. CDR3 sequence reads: CASPLKVDDYEQYV. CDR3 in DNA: TGTGCCAGCCCACTGAAAGTGGACGACTACGAGCAGTACGTC.

CDR3 residues: CASRAGGSTDTQYF. In DNA form, the CDR3 reads TGTGCCAGTAGGGCGGGTGGGAGCACAGATACGCAGTATTTT. The V and J genes are TRBV19 and TRBJ2-3, with a tentative D call TRBD2 (5 bases). The germline V gene encodes CDR1 LNHDA and CDR2 SQIVND (reference sequence). V was shortened by 6 bases and J by 0 bases, with 10 bases between the two germline ends. This CDR3 comprises 14 residues.

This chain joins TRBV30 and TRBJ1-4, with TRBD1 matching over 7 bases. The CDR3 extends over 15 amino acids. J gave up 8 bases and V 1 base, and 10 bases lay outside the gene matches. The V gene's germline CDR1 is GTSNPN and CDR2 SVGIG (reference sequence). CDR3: CAWSGGPGTAEKLFF. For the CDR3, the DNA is TGTGCCTGGAGTGGGGGTCCCGGGACAGCAGAAAAACTGTTTTTT.

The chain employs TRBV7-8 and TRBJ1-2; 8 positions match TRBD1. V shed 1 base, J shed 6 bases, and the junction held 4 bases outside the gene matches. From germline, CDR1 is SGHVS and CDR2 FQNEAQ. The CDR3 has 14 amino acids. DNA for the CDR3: TGTGCCAGCAGCTTAGTCGGACAGGGTAATGGCTACACCTTC. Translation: CASSLVGQGNGYTF.

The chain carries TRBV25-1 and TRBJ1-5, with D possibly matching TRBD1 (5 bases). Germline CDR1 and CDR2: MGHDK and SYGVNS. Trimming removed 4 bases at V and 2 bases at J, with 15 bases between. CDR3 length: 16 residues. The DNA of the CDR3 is TGTGCCAGCAGTGGGACCAGGGAAGGAGGCAATCAGCCCCAGCATTTT. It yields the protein CASSGTREGGNQPQHF. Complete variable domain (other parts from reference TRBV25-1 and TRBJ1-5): EADIYQTPRYLVIGTGKKITLECSQTMGHDKMYWYQQDPGMELHLIHYSYGVNSTEKGDLSSESTVSRIRTEHFPLTLESARPSHTSQYLCASSGTREGGNQPQHFGDGTRLSIL.

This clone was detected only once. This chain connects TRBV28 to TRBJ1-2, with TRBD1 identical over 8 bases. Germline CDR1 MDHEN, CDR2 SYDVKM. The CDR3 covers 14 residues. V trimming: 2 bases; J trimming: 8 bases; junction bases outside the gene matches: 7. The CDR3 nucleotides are TGTGCCAGCAGTTTAGGGACAGGTCCTCTCGGCTACACCTTC. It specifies CASSLGTGPLGYTF.

The CDR3 loop reads CASSLGSTASSGNTIYF. The CDR3 DNA sequence: TGTGCCAGCTCACTTGGATCGACGGCGAGCTCTGGAAACACCATATATTTT. The chain has TRBV18 and TRBJ1-3; D ambiguous. Germline V gene data show CDR1 as KGHSH and CDR2 as LQKENI. V gave up 4 bases and J gave up 0 bases, with 16 bases separating them. The CDR3 consists of 17 residues.

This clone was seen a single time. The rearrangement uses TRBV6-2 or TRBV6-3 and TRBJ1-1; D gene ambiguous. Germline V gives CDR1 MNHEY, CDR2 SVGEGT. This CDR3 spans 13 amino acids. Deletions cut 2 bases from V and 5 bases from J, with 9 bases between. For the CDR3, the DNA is TGTGCCAGCAGTTACCCCAGTGGAACTGAAGCTTTCTTT. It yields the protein CASSYPSGTEAFF.

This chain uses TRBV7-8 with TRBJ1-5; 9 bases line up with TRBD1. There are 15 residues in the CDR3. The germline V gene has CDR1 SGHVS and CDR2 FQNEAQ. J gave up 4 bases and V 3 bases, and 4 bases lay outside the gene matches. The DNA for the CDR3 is TGTGCCAGCAGCTTGGGGACAGGGACAAATCAGCCCCAGCATTTT. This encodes CASSLGTGTNQPQHF.

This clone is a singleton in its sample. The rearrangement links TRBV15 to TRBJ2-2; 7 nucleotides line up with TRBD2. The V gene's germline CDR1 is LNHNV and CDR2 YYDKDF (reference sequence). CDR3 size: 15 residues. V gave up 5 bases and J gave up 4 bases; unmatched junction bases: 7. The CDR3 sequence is CATSSRAGSTGELFF. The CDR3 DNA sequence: TGTGCCACCAGCTCCAGAGCGGGGAGCACCGGGGAGCTGTTTTTT.

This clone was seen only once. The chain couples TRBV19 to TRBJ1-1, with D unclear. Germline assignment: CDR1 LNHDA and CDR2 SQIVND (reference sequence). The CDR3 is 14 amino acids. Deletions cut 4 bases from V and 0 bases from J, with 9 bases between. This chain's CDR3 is CASSTSELNTEAFF. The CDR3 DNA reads TGTGCCAGTAGTACTTCAGAGTTGAACACTGAAGCTTTCTTT.

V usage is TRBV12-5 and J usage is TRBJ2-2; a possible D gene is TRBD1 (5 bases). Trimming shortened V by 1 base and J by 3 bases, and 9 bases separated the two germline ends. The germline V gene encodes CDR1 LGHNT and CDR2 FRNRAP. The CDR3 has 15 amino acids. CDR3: CASGLGQSDTGELFF. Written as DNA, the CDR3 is TGTGCTAGTGGTTTGGGACAGTCGGACACCGGGGAGCTGTTTTTT.

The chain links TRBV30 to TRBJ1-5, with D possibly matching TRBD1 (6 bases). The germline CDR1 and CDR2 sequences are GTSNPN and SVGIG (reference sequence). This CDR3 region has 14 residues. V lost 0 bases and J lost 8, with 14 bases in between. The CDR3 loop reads CAWSVLRGNEPQHF. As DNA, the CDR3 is TGTGCCTGGAGTGTGTTGAGGGGGAATGAGCCCCAGCATTTT.

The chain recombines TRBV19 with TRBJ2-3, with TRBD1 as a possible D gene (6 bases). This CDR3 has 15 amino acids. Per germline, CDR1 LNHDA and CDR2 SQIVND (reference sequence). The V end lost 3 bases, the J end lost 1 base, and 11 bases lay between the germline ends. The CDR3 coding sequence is TGTGCCAGTAGTATGGGAACAGGGCGCACAGATACGCAGTATTTT. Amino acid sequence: CASSMGTGRTDTQYF.

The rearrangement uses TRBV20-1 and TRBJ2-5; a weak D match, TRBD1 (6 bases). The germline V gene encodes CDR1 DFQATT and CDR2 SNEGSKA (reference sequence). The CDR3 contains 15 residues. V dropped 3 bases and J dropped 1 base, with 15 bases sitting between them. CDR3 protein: CSASSGTYSQETQYF. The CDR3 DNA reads TGCAGTGCTAGTTCCGGGACATACTCCCAAGAGACCCAGTACTTC.

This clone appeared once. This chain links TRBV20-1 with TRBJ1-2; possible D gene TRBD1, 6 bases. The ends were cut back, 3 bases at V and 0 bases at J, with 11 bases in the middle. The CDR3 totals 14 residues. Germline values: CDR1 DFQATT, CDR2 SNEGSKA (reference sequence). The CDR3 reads CSASSRGTNYGYTF. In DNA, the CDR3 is TGCAGTGCTAGTTCCAGGGGTACTAACTATGGCTACACCTTC.

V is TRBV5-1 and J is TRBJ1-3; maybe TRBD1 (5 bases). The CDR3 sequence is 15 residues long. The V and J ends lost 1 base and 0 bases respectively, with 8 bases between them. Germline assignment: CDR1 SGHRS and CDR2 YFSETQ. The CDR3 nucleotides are TGCGCCAGCAGCTTGCAGGGAAGCTCTGGAAACACCATATATTTT. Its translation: CASSLQGSSGNTIYF.

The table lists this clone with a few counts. The DNA for the CDR3 is TGCGCCAGCAGTGACGTGGCCCCCTCTGGAAACACCATATATTTT. Amino acids: CASSDVAPSGNTIYF. This chain links TRBV10-2 with TRBJ1-3; D not resolved. V gave up 3 bases and J gave up 0 bases, with 9 bases separating them. Germline V gene sequence: CDR1 WSHSY, CDR2 SAAADI. The CDR3 contains 15 residues.

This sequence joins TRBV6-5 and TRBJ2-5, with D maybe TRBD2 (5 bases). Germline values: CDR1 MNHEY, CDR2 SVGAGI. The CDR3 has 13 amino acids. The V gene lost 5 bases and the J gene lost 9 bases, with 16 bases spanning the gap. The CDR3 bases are TGTGCCAGCAGTCCCGGGCATGCCGGGGCCCAGTACTTC. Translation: CASSPGHAGAQYF.

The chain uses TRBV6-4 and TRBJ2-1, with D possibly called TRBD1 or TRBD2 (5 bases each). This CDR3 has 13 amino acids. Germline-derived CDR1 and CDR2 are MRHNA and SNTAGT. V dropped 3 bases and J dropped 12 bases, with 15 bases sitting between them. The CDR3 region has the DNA TGTGCCAGCAGTGATGAGGACGGGACCTCGCAGTTCTTC. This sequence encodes CASSDEDGTSQFF.

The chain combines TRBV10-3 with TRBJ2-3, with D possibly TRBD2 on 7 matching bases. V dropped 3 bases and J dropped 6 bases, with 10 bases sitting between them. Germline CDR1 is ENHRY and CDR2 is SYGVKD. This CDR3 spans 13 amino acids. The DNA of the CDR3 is TGTGCCATCAGTGATCGGGGGGCTGATACGCAGTATTTT. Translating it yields CAISDRGADTQYF.

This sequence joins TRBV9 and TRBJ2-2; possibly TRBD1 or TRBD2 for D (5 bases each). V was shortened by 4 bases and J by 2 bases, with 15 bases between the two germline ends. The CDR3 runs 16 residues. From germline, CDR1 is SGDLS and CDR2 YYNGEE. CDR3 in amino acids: CASSQGTEINTGELFF. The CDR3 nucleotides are TGTGCCAGCAGCCAAGGGACGGAAATAAACACCGGGGAGCTGTTTTTT. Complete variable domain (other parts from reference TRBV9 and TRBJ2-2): DSGVTQTPKHLITATGQRVTLRCSPRSGDLSVYWYQQSLDQGLQFLIQYYNGEERAKGNILERFSAQQFPDLHSELNLSSLELGDSALYFCASSQGTEINTGELFFGEGSRLTVL.

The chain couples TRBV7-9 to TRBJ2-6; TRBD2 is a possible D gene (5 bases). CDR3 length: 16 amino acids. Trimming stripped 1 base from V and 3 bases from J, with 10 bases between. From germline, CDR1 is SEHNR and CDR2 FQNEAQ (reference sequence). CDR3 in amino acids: CASSLDGVSGANVLTF. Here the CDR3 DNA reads TGTGCCAGCAGCTTAGACGGGGTCAGTGGGGCCAACGTCCTGACTTTC. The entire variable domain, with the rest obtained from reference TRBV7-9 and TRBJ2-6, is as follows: DTGVSQNPRHKITKRGQNVTFRCDPISEHNRLYWYRQTLGQGPEFLTYFQNEAQLEKSRLLSDRFSAERPKGSFSTLEIQRTEQGDSAMYLCASSLDGVSGANVLTFGAGSRLTVL.

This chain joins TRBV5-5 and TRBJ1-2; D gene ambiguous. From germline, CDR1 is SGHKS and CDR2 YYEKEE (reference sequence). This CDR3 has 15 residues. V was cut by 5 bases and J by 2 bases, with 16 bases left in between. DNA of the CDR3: TGTGCCAGCAGTTCACGGGTCTTTCAGAACTATGGCTACACCTTC. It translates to CASSSRVFQNYGYTF.

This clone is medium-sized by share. As DNA, the CDR3 is TGTGCCAGCAGATCCCTTGGCCGGGACGGCAACTATGGCTACACCTTC. Translation: CASRSLGRDGNYGYTF. The chain employs TRBV28 and TRBJ1-2; weak D call: TRBD1 (5 bases). The germline CDR1 and CDR2 sequences are MDHEN and SYDVKM. This CDR3 is 16 amino acids long. Trimming cost V 6 bases and J 2 bases, with 19 bases left between them.